This T cell receptor (beta chain) was documented in a study of response to subunit inactivated influenza vaccine. CDR3 length: 13 residues. Germline CDR1 reads SGHRS; CDR2 reads YFSETQ. The V and J ends lost 0 bases and 5 bases respectively, with 6 bases between them. TCRdb reprocessed the RT-PCR reads via MiXCR and lists one record per CDR3 protein. The sample shows 550,000 to 600,000 distinct CDR3 sequences, 10% to 15% of them seen only once. This clonotype was seen repeatedly, ten times or more. The chain recombines TRBV5-1 with TRBJ1-5; D is uncertain. The TCR comes from a man in his fifties or sixties who received an inactivated influenza vaccine. Sequenced here: PBMCs from blood, sampled on the day of vaccination. The CDR3 reads CASSLGQDQPQHF. The CDR3 DNA reads TGCGCCAGCAGCTTGGGGCAGGATCAGCCCCAGCATTTT.